This T cell receptor (beta chain) was recorded in a study of OX40 agonist ivuxolimab in advanced cancers. Turning to this clone: Its antigen is as yet unknown.

TCRdb keeps only in-frame clones here, not all; method: immunoSEQ multiplex PCR. The data contain about 53,000 clones, roughly 84% of them seen just once; the ten biggest clones take up under 5.5%. Study-wide results and limits: Clonal expansion was seen in CD4+ and CD8+ blood T cells by week 6 at 0.1 to 3.0 mg/kg. Low normalized clonal expansion also occurred in some nonresponding patients.

V was trimmed by 2 bases and J by 0 bases, leaving 7 bases between them. Germline V CDR1 and CDR2: MNHEY, SVGAGI. This CDR3 is 14 amino acids long. The input for sequencing was CD4+ or CD8+ T cells sorted from blood, taken in a trial of the OX40 agonist ivuxolimab. The rearrangement joins TRBV6-5 to TRBJ1-1; no clear D. This sequence was found in an adult with an advanced solid tumor such as melanoma, head and neck, liver or kidney cancer. The CDR3 here is CASSYGQVNTEAFF. CDR3 sequence (DNA): TGTGCCAGCAGTTACGGGCAGGTGAACACTGAAGCTTTCTTT.